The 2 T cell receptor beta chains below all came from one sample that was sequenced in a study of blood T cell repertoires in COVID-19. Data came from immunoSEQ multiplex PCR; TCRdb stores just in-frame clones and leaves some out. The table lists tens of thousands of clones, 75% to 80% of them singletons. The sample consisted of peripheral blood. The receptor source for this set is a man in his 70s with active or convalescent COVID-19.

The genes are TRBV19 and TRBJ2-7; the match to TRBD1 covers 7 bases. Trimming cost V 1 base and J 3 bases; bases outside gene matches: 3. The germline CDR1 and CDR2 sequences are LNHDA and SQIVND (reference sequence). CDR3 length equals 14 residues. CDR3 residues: CASSIGRTGYEQYF. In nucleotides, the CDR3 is TGTGCCAGTAGTATAGGGAGGACAGGCTACGAGCAGTACTTC.

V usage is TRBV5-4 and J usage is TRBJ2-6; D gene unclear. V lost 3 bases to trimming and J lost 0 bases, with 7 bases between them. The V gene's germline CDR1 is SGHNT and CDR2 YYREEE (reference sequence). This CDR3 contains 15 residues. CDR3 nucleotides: TGTGCCAGCAGCTCCCTCGGCTCTGGGGCCAACGTCCTGACTTTC. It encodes CASSSLGSGANVLTF.